The rows below give T cell receptor beta chains drawn from one sample of a study of patients and donors after allogeneic stem cell transplantation. TCRdb recomputed calls from the RT-PCR reads with MiXCR, one row per CDR3 protein. The sample yields about a million distinct CDR3 sequences, roughly 18% seen once. The sample was blood, either unsorted or a sorted T cell fraction (not recorded which). The origin of the receptors is a human donor who was either an allogeneic HSCT recipient or a stem cell or donor lymphocyte infusion donor (not recorded which). It is not recorded whose cells these are; they may come from a transplant donor. CDR3s leave out the opening cysteine and the closing phenylalanine or tryptophan. A D gene is named only where the DNA matches it firmly. Not every row has a clone size; where given, it reads once, few, many or a size class.

V	D	size	J	CDR3
TRBV12-3/TRBV12-4	-	many	TRBJ2-1	ASVPVGLVRDEQF
TRBV20-1	-	-	TRBJ2-3	SAFSELRGDTQY
TRBV12-3/TRBV12-4	-	many	TRBJ1-5	ASSWTATNQPQH
TRBV20-1	-	-	TRBJ2-2	SAPSTIGTGELF
TRBV12-3/TRBV12-4	-	few	TRBJ2-6	ASSWRRVSGANVLT
TRBV7-8	TRBD1	-	TRBJ2-2	ASSPRGTGVPGELF
TRBV6-1	-	-	TRBJ1-2	ASKGTLRDYGYT
TRBV6-5	TRBD1	-	TRBJ1-4	ASSYSTGRTNEKLF
TRBV4-1	-	few	TRBJ2-7	ASSQPGRVYEQY
TRBV25-1	-	few	TRBJ1-4	ASSVSGSDDEKLF
TRBV3-1	-	-	TRBJ2-7	ASSQGVDVVADEQY
TRBV6-5	-	-	TRBJ1-2	ASSYTGLFQKGYT
TRBV6-1	-	-	TRBJ1-3	ASHPPSGNTIY
TRBV9	-	few	TRBJ2-7	ASSVQAAEGTEQY
TRBV4-3	TRBD1	-	TRBJ1-2	ASSQGQGLGGYT
TRBV10-3	-	many	TRBJ2-3	AITVDRLRTDTQY
TRBV7-9	TRBD2	-	TRBJ2-1	ASSRSGIYNEQF
TRBV10-3	TRBD2	few	TRBJ2-7	AISETGLAGMYEQY
TRBV9	TRBD2	-	TRBJ2-3	ASSVSPTSASSTDTQY
TRBV18	-	-	TRBJ2-5	ASSLYLRETQY
TRBV20-1	TRBD2	few	TRBJ2-7	SARVTSAYEQY
TRBV7-2	TRBD2	-	TRBJ2-5	ASRLAGWETQY
TRBV7-2	-	-	TRBJ2-3	ASSAGPPSPF
TRBV7-2	TRBD2	-	TRBJ2-7	ASRLATYEQY
TRBV12-3/TRBV12-4	TRBD2	few	TRBJ2-1	ASSQPSGGASEQF
TRBV3-1	-	-	TRBJ1-2	ASSRGDANYGYT
TRBV15	TRBD1	few	TRBJ1-2	ATSREDGQGGGYT
TRBV20-1	-	many	TRBJ1-2	SARGGLDYGYT
TRBV20-1	TRBD1	-	TRBJ2-2	SVPDRGGTGELF
TRBV9	TRBD2	few	TRBJ2-5	ASSLTSVVGETQY
TRBV6-5	-	-	TRBJ2-1	ASSYSLGLNYNEQF
TRBV27	TRBD2	-	TRBJ2-1	ASRIPGTSPISSYNEQF
TRBV12-3/TRBV12-4	-	-	TRBJ2-2	ASSSSPTGPNTGELF
TRBV29-1	-	-	TRBJ2-7	SVDEAGVYPAYEQY
TRBV6-2/TRBV6-3	-	-	TRBJ1-1	ASSLPNPGRRLGTEAF
TRBV10-3	TRBD1	-	TRBJ1-6	AISDRQGENSPLH
TRBV7-9	-	many	TRBJ2-7	ASSLGYNEQY
TRBV7-3	-	-	TRBJ2-1	ASSLKGQGNNEQF
TRBV12-3/TRBV12-4	TRBD1	-	TRBJ1-1	ASGLGQGASEAF
TRBV6-5	-	-	TRBJ2-5	ASSYLGKTQY
TRBV9	-	-	TRBJ2-2	ASKTGSGELF
TRBV4-2	-	many	TRBJ2-5	ASSQESETQY
TRBV9	-	many	TRBJ2-3	ASSVDSTDTQY
TRBV5-1	-	many	TRBJ1-4	ASSLEPATNEKLF
TRBV7-2	-	few	TRBJ2-7	ASSLKGASDYEQY